The clone carrying this T cell receptor beta chain was counted ten times or more. Each CDR3 protein gets one entry after TCRdb re-called the 5' RACE reads with MiXCR. The sample includes 450,000 to 600,000 distinct CDR3 sequences, about 13% seen only once; the top ten take about 14%. Germline V gene lookup returns CDR1 SQVTM and CDR2 ANQGSEA. The ends were cut back, 0 bases at V and 7 bases at J, with 7 bases in the middle. The CDR3 is 11 amino acids. This sample was taken from a study of T cells after yellow fever vaccination. This receptor was obtained from a man aged 25 to 40 who received the YFV17D yellow fever vaccine. The chain uses TRBV29-1 and TRBJ2-7; D unresolved. The sample here was PBMCs, taken on the day of the yellow fever booster vaccination. CDR3 residues: CSVEDPAEQYF. The CDR3 DNA follows: TGCAGCGTTGAAGATCCAGCGGAGCAGTACTTC.